Below are 31 T cell receptor beta chains sequenced from a single sample in a study of multiple sclerosis patients with progressive multifocal leukoencephalopathy. Only in-frame clones appear in the TCRdb table, and some are missing; sequencing was by immunoSEQ multiplex PCR. This table has around 30,000 clones, 90% appearing once. Time point specified: approximately twelve months of natalizumab therapy. The sequencing here drew on PBMCs, taken from a patient treated with natalizumab. Receptors were obtained from a human donor with multiple sclerosis.

This chain joins TRBV10-1 and TRBJ2-1; 8 bases are shared with TRBD2. The CDR3 consists of 16 residues. Germline V gene sequence: CDR1 WNHNN, CDR2 SYGVQD (reference sequence). The trim removed 6 bases at V and 9 bases at J, leaving 16 bases unmatched. The CDR3, as DNA: TGCGCCAGCAGCGGGTCGGAGCCGGGACTAGAGTTTGAGCAGTTCTTC. This translates into CASSGSEPGLEFEQFF.

V is TRBV6-1 and J is TRBJ1-2, with TRBD1 matching 9 bases. With 3 bases clipped from V and 8 bases from J, the junction kept 13 bases outside the gene matches. The CDR3 loop spans 16 amino acids. Looked up from germline, CDR1 is MNHNS and CDR2 is SASEGT. As DNA, the CDR3 is TGTGCCAGCAGTGAGATTCCGGGACAGGGCCCCGGGGGCTACACCTTC. Its protein product is CASSEIPGQGPGGYTF.

In DNA form, the CDR3 reads TGTGCCAGCTCACGTGACAGGGGGAACTATGGCTACACCTTC. This sequence encodes CASSRDRGNYGYTF. This chain joins TRBV18 and TRBJ1-2, with 9 bases identical to TRBD1. CDR1 is KGHSH, CDR2 LQKENI, per germline. Unmatched junction bases numbered 2, after V lost 4 bases and J lost 2 bases. The CDR3 sequence is 14 residues long.

This clone was seen a few times. This chain uses TRBV6-5 with TRBJ1-2; 10 nucleotides line up with TRBD1. The trim removed 0 bases at V and 8 bases at J, leaving 6 bases unmatched. In germline, CDR1 is MNHEY, CDR2 SVGAGI. The CDR3 has 15 residues. This CDR3 is CASSYSTGGELGYTF. Written as DNA, the CDR3 is TGTGCCAGCAGTTACTCGACAGGGGGCGAATTGGGCTACACCTTC.

The chain couples TRBV19 to TRBJ1-2, with TRBD1 identical over 8 bases. After removal of 1 base from V and 1 base from J, the junction contained 2 bases not matched to a gene. The germline gives CDR1 LNHDA, CDR2 SQIVND (reference sequence). CDR3 size: 15 residues. In DNA form, the CDR3 reads TGTGCCAGTAGTATAGGACAGGGGAATAACTATGGCTACACCTTC. It is translated as CASSIGQGNNYGYTF. The variable domain in full, completed from reference TRBV19 and TRBJ1-2, reads DGGITQSPKYLFRKEGQNVTLSCEQNLNHDAMYWYRQDPGQGLRLIYYSQIVNDFQKGDIAEGYSVSREKKESFPLTVTSAQKNPTAFYLCASSIGQGNNYGYTFGSGTRLTVV.

The chain employs TRBV9 and TRBJ2-2; D is unresolved. The CDR3 has 14 residues. Germline loops: CDR1 SGDLS, CDR2 YYNGEE. Trimming took off 0 bases at V and 4 bases at J, with 7 bases between the two ends. This chain's CDR3 is CASSVAPGTGELFF. DNA of the CDR3: TGTGCCAGCAGCGTAGCTCCGGGCACCGGGGAGCTGTTTTTT. Combining the CDR3 with reference TRBV9 and TRBJ2-2 gives the whole variable domain DSGVTQTPKHLITATGQRVTLRCSPRSGDLSVYWYQQSLDQGLQFLIQYYNGEERAKGNILERFSAQQFPDLHSELNLSSLELGDSALYFCASSVAPGTGELFFGEGSRLTVL.

This clone was observed a handful of times. The CDR3, as DNA: TGCGCCAGCAGCTTGGTGCAGGGTTCCTACGAGCAGTACTTC. Its translation: CASSLVQGSYEQYF. The J gene is TRBJ2-7, the V gene TRBV5-1; TRBD1 might be the D (5 bases). Germline-derived CDR1 and CDR2 are SGHRS and YFSETQ. This CDR3 spans 14 amino acids. The V end lost 0 bases, the J end lost 1 base, and 8 bases lay between the germline ends.

As concerns this clone: Within the sample, other DNA sequences also encode this same CDR3. In DNA, the CDR3 is TGTGCCAGCAGCAAAGAAAGACAACGGGCTGGGGGGGATTCACCCCTCCACTTT. Protein product: CASSKERQRAGGDSPLHF. V and J are TRBV21-1 and TRBJ1-6. TRBV21-1 is labeled a pseudogene. The CDR3 length is 18 residues.

This clone was detected only once. The rearrangement uses TRBV6-1 and TRBJ1-2, with TRBD1 identical over 7 bases. After removal of 10 bases from V and 8 bases from J, the junction contained 13 bases not matched to a gene. The CDR3 has 13 amino acids. Germline V CDR1 and CDR2: MNHNS, SASEGT. CDR3 sequence: CAILRADRAGYTF. The CDR3 nucleotides read TGTGCCATCCTCCGGGCCGACAGGGCCGGCTACACCTTC.

The genes are TRBV2 and TRBJ1-5; TRBD1 aligns across 9 bases. Germline trimming cut 1 base from V and 1 base from J; bases unmatched to any gene: 8. The CDR3 length is 18 residues. Germline lookup yields CDR1 SNHLY and CDR2 FYNNEI. In DNA form, the CDR3 reads TGTGCCAGCAGTGAAGGGACAGGGGCCTCGTTGAGCAATCAGCCCCAGCATTTT. Amino acids: CASSEGTGASLSNQPQHF.

J is TRBJ1-4 and V is TRBV28, with a weak D call TRBD1 (5 bases). V was clipped by 3 bases and J by 2 bases, with 16 bases between them. The CDR3 consists of 17 residues. In germline, CDR1 is MDHEN, CDR2 SYDVKM. The CDR3 here is CASSFQSRGATNEKLFF. The CDR3 region has the DNA TGTGCCAGCAGTTTCCAATCTCGAGGGGCGACTAATGAAAAACTGTTTTTT.

This chain uses TRBV19 with TRBJ1-4; no clear D gene. Germline V gene data show CDR1 as LNHDA and CDR2 as SQIVND (reference sequence). V was shortened by 5 bases and J by 8 bases, with 15 bases between the two germline ends. The CDR3 has 14 residues. CDR3 residues: CASSAGPSAEKLFF. The CDR3 DNA reads TGTGCCAGTAGTGCGGGCCCAAGCGCGGAAAAACTGTTTTTT.

V is TRBV7-2 and J is TRBJ2-7; D is perhaps TRBD1 or TRBD2 (5 bases each). The germline V gene has CDR1 SGHTA and CDR2 FQGNSA. The CDR3 runs to 13 residues. V shed 6 bases and J shed 0 bases, with 9 bases lying between them. For the CDR3, the DNA is TGTGCCAGCAGGGCAGGGAGCTCCTACGAGCAGTACTTC. It specifies CASRAGSSYEQYF.

J is TRBJ2-7 and V is TRBV11-2; TRBD1 agrees at 8 bases. Germline V gene lookup returns CDR1 SGHAT and CDR2 FQNNGV. J was trimmed by 1 base and V by 1 base; bases with no gene match: 6. The CDR3 has 16 residues. The CDR3 bases are TGTGCCAGCAGCTTAGGGACAGGGCGGATTTCCTACGAGCAGTACTTC. Its translation: CASSLGTGRISYEQYF.

This chain connects TRBV25-1 to TRBJ2-6; D is unclear. The V end lost 4 bases, the J end lost 1 base, and 2 bases lay between the germline ends. The V gene's germline CDR1 is MGHDK and CDR2 SYGVNS. The CDR3 loop spans 13 amino acids. CDR3: CASSASGANVLTF. CDR3 coding DNA: TGTGCCAGCAGTGCGTCTGGGGCCAACGTCCTGACTTTC.

The chain joins TRBV5-4 to TRBJ2-5; D not certain. The CDR3 has 17 amino acids. The V gene lost 3 bases and the J gene lost 4 bases, with 22 bases spanning the gap. Per germline, CDR1 SGHNT and CDR2 YYREEE (reference sequence). The CDR3 DNA reads TGTGCCAGCAGCTCCCGTGGGGAACCCCGATTGGTAGAGACCCAGTACTTC. Protein product: CASSSRGEPRLVETQYF. The entire variable domain, with the rest obtained from reference TRBV5-4 and TRBJ2-5, is as follows: ETGVTQSPTHLIKTRGQQVTLRCSSQSGHNTVSWYQQALGQGPQFIFQYYREEENGRGNFPPRFSGLQFPNYSSELNVNALELDDSALYLCASSSRGEPRLVETQYFGPGTRLLVL.

The V and J genes are TRBV5-8 and TRBJ2-5; 7 bases map to TRBD2. Germline V gene lookup returns CDR1 SGHTS and CDR2 YDEGEE. V shed 1 base, J shed 2 bases, and the junction held 8 bases outside the gene matches. The CDR3 has 16 residues. The CDR3 region is CASSLYRGGNQETQYF. The CDR3 DNA is TGTGCCAGCAGCTTGTATCGCGGGGGTAATCAAGAGACCCAGTACTTC.

V gene TRBV7-2 combines with J gene TRBJ2-1, with 10 bases matching TRBD2. From germline, CDR1 is SGHTA and CDR2 FQGNSA. V shed 2 bases, J shed 5 bases, and the junction held 12 bases outside the gene matches. This CDR3 has 18 residues. The CDR3 loop is CASSLSRLQRGGHNEQFF. In nucleotides, the CDR3 is TGTGCCAGCAGCTTATCCCGTCTGCAGCGGGGGGGACACAATGAGCAGTTCTTC.

This chain joins TRBV5-4 and TRBJ1-5, with no clear D. V lost 4 bases and J 4 bases, leaving 9 bases between the germline ends. The CDR3 is 13 residues long. Germline CDR1 reads SGHNT; CDR2 reads YYREEE (reference sequence). CDR3 region: CASSLDPNQPQHF. CDR3 nucleotide sequence: TGTGCCAGCAGCCTGGACCCTAATCAGCCCCAGCATTTT.

This clone was seen a single time. This sequence joins TRBV19 and TRBJ1-4; D is unresolved. The V end lost 5 bases, the J end lost 13 bases, and 14 bases lay between the germline ends. The CDR3 is 12 residues long. CDR1 and CDR2 from the germline V gene are LNHDA and SQIVND (reference sequence). CDR3 DNA: TGTGCCAGTAGTTTCCTCAGCGAGGGACTGTTTTTT. Amino acid sequence: CASSFLSEGLFF.

This clone has only a few counts. V usage is TRBV30 and J usage is TRBJ1-1; D is undetermined. V lost 2 bases and J 5 bases, leaving 6 bases between the germline ends. The CDR3 extends over 11 amino acids. CDR1 and CDR2 from the germline V gene are GTSNPN and SVGIG (reference sequence). The CDR3 loop reads CAWSLWTEAFF. In nucleotides, the CDR3 is TGTGCCTGGAGTCTTTGGACTGAAGCTTTCTTT.

This clone was counted between two and nine times. The genes are TRBV15 and TRBJ1-3; 8 bases match TRBD1. V lost 2 bases to trimming and J lost 3 bases; unmatched junction nucleotides: 6. Germline-derived CDR1 and CDR2 are LNHNV and YYDKDF (reference sequence). The CDR3 has 16 amino acids. CDR3 sequence: CATSRQGAGGGNTIYF. The CDR3 DNA sequence: TGTGCCACCAGCAGACAGGGGGCTGGAGGTGGAAACACCATATATTTT.

The chain combines TRBV5-1 with TRBJ2-1; D gene unclear. The CDR3 covers 13 residues. CDR1 and CDR2 (germline): SGHRS, YFSETQ. V lost 5 bases and J lost 4, with 10 bases in between. The CDR3 region is CASRVAVYNEQFF. CDR3 nucleotide sequence: TGCGCCAGCAGAGTGGCGGTTTACAATGAGCAGTTCTTC.

The V and J genes are TRBV11-2 and TRBJ2-2; possibly TRBD2 for D (5 bases). V was shortened by 1 base and J by 0 bases, with 12 bases between the two germline ends. CDR3 length equals 17 residues. The germline V gene has CDR1 SGHAT and CDR2 FQNNGV. The CDR3 coding sequence is TGTGCCAGCAGCTTAGGAGGGTCACTAACGAACACCGGGGAGCTGTTTTTT. It specifies CASSLGGSLTNTGELFF.

The genes are TRBV5-6 and TRBJ2-7; 9 bases align to TRBD2. V gave up 2 bases and J gave up 1 base; unmatched junction bases: 1. This CDR3 contains 14 residues. The germline V gene encodes CDR1 SGHDT and CDR2 YYEEEE. The CDR3 DNA reads TGTGCCAGCAGCTTTGCGGGGGGGTCCTACGAGCAGTACTTC. It yields the protein CASSFAGGSYEQYF. The full variable domain, in which reference TRBV5-6 and TRBJ2-7 provide the parts outside the CDR3, is DAGVTQSPTHLIKTRGQQVTLRCSPKSGHDTVSWYQQALGQGPQFIFQYYEEEERQRGNFPDRFSGHQFPNYSSELNVNALLLGDSALYLCASSFAGGSYEQYFGPGTRLTVT.

The V gene is TRBV30, the J gene TRBJ1-1; D not certain. There are 13 residues in the CDR3. V lost 4 bases, J lost 3 bases, and 12 bases lay in between. CDR1 GTSNPN and CDR2 SVGIG come from the germline V gene (reference sequence). CDR3 sequence (DNA): TGTGCCTGGAAACGACTCTGGGACACTGAAGCTTTCTTT. Amino acid sequence: CAWKRLWDTEAFF.

J is TRBJ1-1 and V is TRBV2, with D possibly TRBD1 on 5 matching bases. The CDR3 runs 14 residues. Germline CDR1 SNHLY, CDR2 FYNNEI. Trimming stripped 5 bases from V and 0 bases from J, with 10 bases between. The CDR3 loop reads CASSLGPLNTEAFF. The CDR3 bases are TGTGCCAGCAGTTTGGGACCGTTGAACACTGAAGCTTTCTTT.

The chain combines TRBV4-1 with TRBJ1-1; possibly TRBD1 for D (6 bases). Trimming shortened V by 4 bases and J by 8 bases, and 17 bases separated the two germline ends. Germline CDR1 and CDR2: MGHRA and YSYEKL. The CDR3 totals 14 residues. CDR3 coding DNA: TGCGCCAGCAGCCCGAGACAGGCTCCCCCCGAAGCTTTCTTT. Protein: CASSPRQAPPEAFF.

This chain uses TRBV15 with TRBJ2-1; 8 nucleotides line up with TRBD1. Germline V lookup: CDR1 LNHNV, CDR2 YYDKDF (reference sequence). CDR3 size: 15 residues. The V and J ends lost 1 base and 4 bases, in that order; junction bases with no gene match: 3. CDR3 amino acids: CATSRVRQGYNEQFF. The CDR3 DNA follows: TGTGCCACCAGCAGAGTTCGACAGGGGTACAATGAGCAGTTCTTC.

The chain combines TRBV5-4 with TRBJ1-2; D not resolved. Germline loops: CDR1 SGHNT, CDR2 YYREEE (reference sequence). There are 14 residues in the CDR3. The ends were cut back, 4 bases at V and 3 bases at J, with 13 bases in the middle. CDR3 coding DNA: TGTGCCAGCAGCGGACTTGGAGCATACTATGGCTACACCTTC. This codes for CASSGLGAYYGYTF.

J is TRBJ1-2 and V is TRBV5-1, with D unresolved. This CDR3 spans 15 amino acids. The germline gives CDR1 SGHRS, CDR2 YFSETQ. The ends were cut back, 5 bases at V and 0 bases at J, with 14 bases in the middle. The CDR3 protein is CASRIGTEPNYGYTF. CDR3 bases: TGCGCCAGCAGGATCGGAACAGAACCTAACTATGGCTACACCTTC.